This T cell receptor (beta chain) was obtained from a study of blood T cell repertoires in COVID-19. Study in general: Nucleic acid was either cDNA or gDNA, and it came from T cells, B-cell-depleted T cells, or PBMCs.

This clone showed up just once. The study drew participants aged about 18 to 90 years from approximately 23 US areas. In Cohort 3, a recovered donor had either two negative PCRs, clearance, or symptom resolution. Sequenced by immunoSEQ multiplex PCR; TCRdb stores in-frame clones only, minus some. Here the sample spans nearly 400,000 clones, 89% being singletons. This CDR3 contains 15 residues. The germline V gene encodes CDR1 SGHAT and CDR2 FQNNGV. V shed 6 bases, J shed 4 bases, and the junction held 11 bases outside the gene matches. The chain combines TRBV11-2 with TRBJ1-2, with 7 bases matching TRBD1. This sequence originates from a woman aged 25 to 45 who had recovered from COVID-19. Sequencing input: PBMCs or T cells enriched from blood (not recorded which). CDR3 sequence reads: CASSKKPGQLYGYTF. The CDR3 nucleotides read TGTGCCAGCAGTAAGAAACCGGGACAGCTCTATGGCTACACCTTC. Filled out from reference TRBV11-2 and TRBJ1-2, the complete variable domain reads EAGVAQSPRYKIIEKRQSVAFWCNPISGHATLYWYQQILGQGPKLLIQFQNNGVVDDSQLPKDRFSAERLKGVDSTLKIQPAKLEDSAVYLCASSKKPGQLYGYTFGSGTRLTVV.